Each of the 10 T cell receptor beta chains below was sequenced from the same sample in a study of control samples from healthy donors and cancer patients. Only in-frame clones appear in the TCRdb table, and some are missing; sequencing was by immunoSEQ multiplex PCR. This sample has around 100,000 clones, with roughly 92% found just once. The source material was blood. The receptors originated from a human donor in good health. The donor label of this sample is uncertain.

V is TRBV27 and J is TRBJ1-2; TRBD1 matches 9 bases. J lost 6 bases, V lost 5 bases, and 10 bases had no gene match. Germline CDR1 reads MNHEY; CDR2 reads SMNVEV (reference sequence). This CDR3 spans 15 amino acids. CDR3 sequence (DNA): TGTGCCAGCAGTCCTACAGGGGGCAAGGGGAATGGCTACACCTTC. This translates into CASSPTGGKGNGYTF.

This clone was recorded only once. The chain carries TRBV28 and TRBJ2-7; D remains ambiguous. This CDR3 is 13 amino acids long. Germline CDR1 MDHEN, CDR2 SYDVKM. V dropped 2 bases and J dropped 3 bases, with 8 bases sitting between them. CDR3 DNA: TGTGCCAGCAGTTTAGTAGGACGCTACGAGCAGTACGTC. Translating gives CASSLVGRYEQYV.

The chain uses TRBV9 and TRBJ1-5; unclear D gene. Germline V gene lookup returns CDR1 SGDLS and CDR2 YYNGEE. Trimming shortened V by 2 bases and J by 2 bases, and 11 bases separated the two germline ends. The CDR3 runs to 15 residues. The CDR3 loop reads CASSVGSSRNQPQHF. The CDR3 DNA follows: TGTGCCAGCAGCGTTGGGTCCTCCCGCAATCAGCCCCAGCATTTT.

The V gene is TRBV5-4, the J gene TRBJ1-5; a possible D gene is TRBD1 (5 bases). V lost 2 bases to trimming and J lost 6 bases, with 12 bases between them. CDR1 and CDR2 from the germline V gene are SGHNT and YYREEE (reference sequence). The CDR3 loop spans 14 amino acids. CDR3 nucleotides: TGTGCCAGCAGCTTAGGAGGGGAGGGTCAGCCCCAGCATTTT. This sequence encodes CASSLGGEGQPQHF.

This rearrangement joins TRBV19 to TRBJ1-4, with D uncertain. Deletions cut 1 base from V and 5 bases from J, with 11 bases between. The length of the CDR3 is 15 residues. Germline CDR1 is LNHDA and CDR2 is SQIVND (reference sequence). The CDR3 DNA sequence: TGTGCCAGTAGTATAGCCCCAGCCTTGAATGAAAAACTGTTTTTT. Translation gives CASSIAPALNEKLFF. Full variable domain (outside the CDR3, taken from reference TRBV19 and TRBJ1-4): DGGITQSPKYLFRKEGQNVTLSCEQNLNHDAMYWYRQDPGQGLRLIYYSQIVNDFQKGDIAEGYSVSREKKESFPLTVTSAQKNPTAFYLCASSIAPALNEKLFFGSGTQLSVL.

CDR3 protein: CATSEAGTRGKETQYF. DNA of the CDR3: TGTGCCACCAGTGAAGCTGGGACCCGGGGTAAAGAGACCCAGTACTTC. The J gene is TRBJ2-5, the V gene TRBV24-1; D is possibly TRBD1 or TRBD2 (5 bases each). V was shortened by 4 bases and J by 3 bases, with 17 bases between the two germline ends. Germline V CDR1 and CDR2: KGHDR, SFDVKD. The CDR3 has 16 residues.

This clone is a singleton in its sample. This chain uses TRBV29-1 with TRBJ1-1, with a tentative D call TRBD1 (6 bases). This CDR3 region has 13 residues. Deletions cut 6 bases from V and 0 bases from J, with 11 bases between. Germline V lookup: CDR1 SQVTM, CDR2 ANQGSEA. The CDR3 loop is CSVGQRMNTEAFF. The CDR3 coding sequence is TGCAGCGTCGGACAGAGAATGAACACTGAAGCTTTCTTT.

The rearrangement joins TRBV6-5 to TRBJ1-5; 8 positions agree with TRBD1. CDR1 MNHEY and CDR2 SVGAGI come from the germline V gene. V was clipped by 8 bases and J by 4 bases; unmatched bases: 4. CDR3 length equals 13 residues. Here the CDR3 DNA reads TGTGCCAGCTCGGACAGGGAGAATCAGCCCCAGCATTTT. Its translation is CASSDRENQPQHF.

The chain combines TRBV7-2 with TRBJ2-3, with 12 bases matching TRBD2. V lost 1 base, J lost 4 bases, and 0 bases stayed unmatched. Germline V CDR1 and CDR2: SGHTA, FQGNSA. The CDR3 runs 15 residues. Written as DNA, the CDR3 is TGTGCCAGCAGCTTAGGACTAGCGGGGGCAGATACGCAGTATTTT. Protein product: CASSLGLAGADTQYF.

The chain couples TRBV19 to TRBJ2-2, with D possibly TRBD2 on 5 matching bases. Germline lookup yields CDR1 LNHDA and CDR2 SQIVND (reference sequence). Deletions cut 1 base from V and 0 bases from J, with 6 bases between. The CDR3 spans 15 residues. CDR3 sequence (DNA): TGTGCCAGTAGTATAGGAGGGACGAACACCGGGGAGCTGTTTTTT. It is translated as CASSIGGTNTGELFF.